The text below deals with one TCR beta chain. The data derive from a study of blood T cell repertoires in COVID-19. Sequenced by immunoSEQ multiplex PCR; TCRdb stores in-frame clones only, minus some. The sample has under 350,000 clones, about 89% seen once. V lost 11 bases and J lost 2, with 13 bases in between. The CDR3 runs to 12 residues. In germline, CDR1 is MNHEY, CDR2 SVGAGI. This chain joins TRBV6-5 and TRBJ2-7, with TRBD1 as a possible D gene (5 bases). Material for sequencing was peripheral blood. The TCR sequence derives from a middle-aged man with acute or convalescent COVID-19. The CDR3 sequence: CAAGRTPYEQYF. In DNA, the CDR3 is TGTGCCGCCGGACGGACACCCTACGAGCAGTACTTC.